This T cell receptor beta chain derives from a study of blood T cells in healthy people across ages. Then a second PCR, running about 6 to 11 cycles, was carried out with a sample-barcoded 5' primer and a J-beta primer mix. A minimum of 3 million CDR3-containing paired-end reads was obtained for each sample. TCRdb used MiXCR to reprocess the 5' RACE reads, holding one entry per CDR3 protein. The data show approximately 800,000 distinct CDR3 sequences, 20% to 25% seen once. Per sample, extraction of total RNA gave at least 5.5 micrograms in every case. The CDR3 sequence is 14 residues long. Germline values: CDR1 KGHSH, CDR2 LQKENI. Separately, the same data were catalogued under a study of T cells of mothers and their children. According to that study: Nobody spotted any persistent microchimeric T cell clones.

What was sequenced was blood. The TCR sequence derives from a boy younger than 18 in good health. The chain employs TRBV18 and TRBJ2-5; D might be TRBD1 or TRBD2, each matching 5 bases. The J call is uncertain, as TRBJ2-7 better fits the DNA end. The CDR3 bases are TGTGCCAGCTCCGGGACCGGAAGGAGCTACGAGCAGTACTTC. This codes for CASSGTGRSYEQYF.